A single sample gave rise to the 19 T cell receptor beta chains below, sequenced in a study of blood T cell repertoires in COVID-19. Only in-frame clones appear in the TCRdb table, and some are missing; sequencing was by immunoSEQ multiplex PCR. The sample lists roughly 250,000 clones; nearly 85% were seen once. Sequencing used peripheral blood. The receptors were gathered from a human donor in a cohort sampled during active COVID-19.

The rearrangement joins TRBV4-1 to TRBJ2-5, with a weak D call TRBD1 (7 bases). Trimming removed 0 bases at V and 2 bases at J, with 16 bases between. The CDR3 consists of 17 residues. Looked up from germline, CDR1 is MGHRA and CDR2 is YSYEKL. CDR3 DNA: TGCGCCAGCAGCCAAGAAAAGCAGGGGGGTCGGCAAGAGACCCAGTACTTC. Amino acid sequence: CASSQEKQGGRQETQYF.

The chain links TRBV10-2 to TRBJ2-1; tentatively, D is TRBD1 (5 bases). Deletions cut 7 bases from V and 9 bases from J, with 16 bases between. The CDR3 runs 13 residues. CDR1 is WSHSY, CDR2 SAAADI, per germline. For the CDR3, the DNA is TGCGCCAGCATTCAGGGTTTTGTAGGTGAGCAGTTCTTC. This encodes CASIQGFVGEQFF.

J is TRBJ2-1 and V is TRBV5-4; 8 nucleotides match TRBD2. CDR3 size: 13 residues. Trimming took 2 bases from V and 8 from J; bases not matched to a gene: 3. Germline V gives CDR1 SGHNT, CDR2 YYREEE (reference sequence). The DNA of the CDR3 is TGTGCCAGCAGCTTAAGGCGGGGGGATGAGCAGTTCTTC. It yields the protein CASSLRRGDEQFF. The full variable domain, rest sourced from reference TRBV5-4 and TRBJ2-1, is ETGVTQSPTHLIKTRGQQVTLRCSSQSGHNTVSWYQQALGQGPQFIFQYYREEENGRGNFPPRFSGLQFPNYSSELNVNALELDDSALYLCASSLRRGDEQFFGPGTRLTVL.

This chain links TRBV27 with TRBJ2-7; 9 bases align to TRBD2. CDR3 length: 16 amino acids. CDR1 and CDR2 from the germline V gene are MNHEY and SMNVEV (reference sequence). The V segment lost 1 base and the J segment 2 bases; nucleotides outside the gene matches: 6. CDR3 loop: CASSLFRASGTYEQYF. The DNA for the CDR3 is TGTGCCAGCAGTTTATTTCGGGCTAGCGGGACCTACGAGCAGTACTTC.

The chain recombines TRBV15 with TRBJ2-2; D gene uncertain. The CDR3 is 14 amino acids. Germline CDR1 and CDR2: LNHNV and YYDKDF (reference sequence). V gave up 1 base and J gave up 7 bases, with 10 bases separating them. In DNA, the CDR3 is TGTGCCACCAGCAGAGCCGGGTTACACGGGGAGCTGTTTTTT. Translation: CATSRAGLHGELFF.

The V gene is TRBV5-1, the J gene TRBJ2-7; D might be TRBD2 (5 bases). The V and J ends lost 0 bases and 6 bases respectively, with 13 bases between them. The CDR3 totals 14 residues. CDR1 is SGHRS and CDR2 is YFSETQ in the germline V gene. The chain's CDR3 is CASSLERAHPEQYF. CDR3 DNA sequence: TGCGCCAGCAGCTTGGAGAGGGCCCACCCCGAGCAGTACTTC.

In DNA, the CDR3 is TGTGCCAGCAGCTTACAGAGGAGCTCCTACAATGAGCAGTTCTTC. Its translation is CASSLQRSSYNEQFF. The rearrangement joins TRBV7-2 to TRBJ2-1; D is ambiguous. The CDR3 is 15 residues long. Germline CDR1 reads SGHTA; CDR2 reads FQGNSA. V dropped 2 bases and J dropped 0 bases, with 8 bases sitting between them.

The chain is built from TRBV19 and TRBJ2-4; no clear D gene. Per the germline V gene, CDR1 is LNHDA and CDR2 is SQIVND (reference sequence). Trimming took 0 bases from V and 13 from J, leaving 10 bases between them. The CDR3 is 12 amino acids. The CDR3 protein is CASSIEAREQYF. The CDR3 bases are TGTGCCAGTAGTATAGAAGCCCGCGAACAGTACTTC.

The chain's CDR3 is CASSEGVNQPQHF. CDR3 in DNA: TGCGCCAGCAGTGAAGGGGTCAATCAGCCCCAGCATTTT. The chain has TRBV5-1 and TRBJ1-5; D possibly corresponds to TRBD1 (5 bases). This CDR3 spans 13 amino acids. Trimming left V 5 bases short and J 3 bases short, with 9 bases between. CDR1 is SGHRS, CDR2 YFSETQ, per germline. Full variable domain (rest looked up from reference TRBV5-1 and TRBJ1-5): KAGVTQTPRYLIKTRGQQVTLSCSPISGHRSVSWYQQTPGQGLQFLFEYFSETQRNKGNFPGRFSGRQFSNSRSEMNVSTLELGDSALYLCASSEGVNQPQHFGDGTRLSIL.

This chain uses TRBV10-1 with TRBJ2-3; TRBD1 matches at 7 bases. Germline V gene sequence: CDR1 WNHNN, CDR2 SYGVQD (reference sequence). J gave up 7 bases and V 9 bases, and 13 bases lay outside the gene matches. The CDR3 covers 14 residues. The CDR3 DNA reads TGCGCCAGTGCCAAAGGGGGCCCGGCGAATACGCAGTATTTT. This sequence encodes CASAKGGPANTQYF.

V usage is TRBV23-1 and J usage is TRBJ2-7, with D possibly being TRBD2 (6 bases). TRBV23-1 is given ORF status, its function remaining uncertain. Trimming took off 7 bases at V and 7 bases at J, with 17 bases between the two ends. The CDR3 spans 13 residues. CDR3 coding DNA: TGCGCCAGCATGGCGGGAACCCCGGGGGAGCAGTACTTC. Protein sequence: CASMAGTPGEQYF.

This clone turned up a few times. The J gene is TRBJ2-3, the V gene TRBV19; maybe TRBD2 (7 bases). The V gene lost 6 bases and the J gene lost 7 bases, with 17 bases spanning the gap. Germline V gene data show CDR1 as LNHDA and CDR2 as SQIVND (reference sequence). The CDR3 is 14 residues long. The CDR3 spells CASRGGQGSNTQYF. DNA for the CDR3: TGTGCCAGTAGGGGGGGGCAGGGCTCAAATACGCAGTATTTT. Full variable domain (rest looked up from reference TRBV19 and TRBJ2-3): DGGITQSPKYLFRKEGQNVTLSCEQNLNHDAMYWYRQDPGQGLRLIYYSQIVNDFQKGDIAEGYSVSREKKESFPLTVTSAQKNPTAFYLCASRGGQGSNTQYFGPGTRLTVL.

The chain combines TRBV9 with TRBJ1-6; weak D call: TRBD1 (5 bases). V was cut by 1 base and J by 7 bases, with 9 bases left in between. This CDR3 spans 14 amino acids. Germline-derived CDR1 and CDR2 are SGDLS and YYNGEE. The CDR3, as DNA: TGTGCCAGCAGCGTATCTCAGGGAAATTCACCCCTCCACTTT. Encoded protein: CASSVSQGNSPLHF.

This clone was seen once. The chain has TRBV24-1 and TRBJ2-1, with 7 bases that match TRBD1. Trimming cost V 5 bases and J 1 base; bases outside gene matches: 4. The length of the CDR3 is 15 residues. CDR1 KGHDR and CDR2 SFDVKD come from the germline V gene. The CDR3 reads CATSARTGSYNEQFF. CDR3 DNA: TGTGCCACCAGTGCCAGGACAGGATCCTACAATGAGCAGTTCTTC.

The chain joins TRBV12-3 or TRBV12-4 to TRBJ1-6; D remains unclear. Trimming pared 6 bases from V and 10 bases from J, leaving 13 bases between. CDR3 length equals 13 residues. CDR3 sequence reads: CASSPSSGSPLHF. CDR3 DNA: TGTGCCAGCAGCCCCTCTAGCGGATCACCCCTCCACTTT.

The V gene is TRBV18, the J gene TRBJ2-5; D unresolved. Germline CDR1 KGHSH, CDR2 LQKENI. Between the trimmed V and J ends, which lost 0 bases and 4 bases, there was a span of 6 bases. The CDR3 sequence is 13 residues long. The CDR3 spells CASSPPSRETQYF. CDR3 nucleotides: TGTGCCAGCTCACCACCTAGTAGAGAGACCCAGTACTTC. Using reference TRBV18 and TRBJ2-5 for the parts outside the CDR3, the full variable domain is NAGVMQNPRHLVRRRGQEARLRCSPMKGHSHVYWYRQLPEEGLKFMVYLQKENIIDESGMPKERFSAEFPKEGPSILRIQQVVRGDSAAYFCASSPPSRETQYFGPGTRLLVL.

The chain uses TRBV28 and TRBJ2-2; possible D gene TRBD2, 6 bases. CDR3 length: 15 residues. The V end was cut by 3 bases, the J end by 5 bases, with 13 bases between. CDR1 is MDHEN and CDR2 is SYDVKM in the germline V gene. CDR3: CASSFEAEGTGELFF. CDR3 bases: TGTGCCAGCAGTTTTGAGGCGGAGGGAACCGGGGAGCTGTTTTTT.

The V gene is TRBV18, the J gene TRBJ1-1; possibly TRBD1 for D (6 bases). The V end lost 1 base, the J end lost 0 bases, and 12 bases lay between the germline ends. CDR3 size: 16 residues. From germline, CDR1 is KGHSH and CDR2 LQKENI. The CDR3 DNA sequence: TGTGCCAGCTCACCACGGACAGACCCAATGAACACTGAAGCTTTCTTT. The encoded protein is CASSPRTDPMNTEAFF.

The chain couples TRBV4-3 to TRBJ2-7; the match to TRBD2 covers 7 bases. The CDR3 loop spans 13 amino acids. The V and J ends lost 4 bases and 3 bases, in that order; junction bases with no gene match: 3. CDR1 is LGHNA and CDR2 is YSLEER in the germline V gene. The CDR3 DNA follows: TGCGCCAGCAGCCGGAGCGGGGACTACGAGCAGTACTTC. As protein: CASSRSGDYEQYF.